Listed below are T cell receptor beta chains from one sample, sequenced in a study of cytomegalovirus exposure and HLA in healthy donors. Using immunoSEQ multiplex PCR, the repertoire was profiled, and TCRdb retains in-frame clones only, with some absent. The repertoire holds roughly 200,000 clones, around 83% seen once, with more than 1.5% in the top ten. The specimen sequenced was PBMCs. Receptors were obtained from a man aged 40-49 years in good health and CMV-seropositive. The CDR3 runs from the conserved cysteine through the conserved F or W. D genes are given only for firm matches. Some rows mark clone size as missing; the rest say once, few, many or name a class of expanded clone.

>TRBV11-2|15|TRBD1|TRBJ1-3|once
TGTGCCAGCAGCCCCCGACAGGGGCGAGGAAACACCATATATTTT
CASSPRQGRGNTIYF
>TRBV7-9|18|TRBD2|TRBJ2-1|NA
TGTGCCAGCAGCCCCCCAAAAGAGACTAGCGGGGACCCGAGTGAGCAGTTCTTC
CASSPPKETSGDPSEQFF
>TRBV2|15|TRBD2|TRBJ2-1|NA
TGTGCCAGCAGTGATGGGCCTAGCGGGAGTTATGAGCAGTTCTTC
CASSDGPSGSYEQFF
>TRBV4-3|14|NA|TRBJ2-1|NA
TGCGCCAGCAGCCAAGGGGCCTCTTCCCCGGTGAAGTTCTTC
CASSQGASSPVKFF
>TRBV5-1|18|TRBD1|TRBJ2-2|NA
TGCGCCAGCAGCTTGTTCAGCCCCGGGACAGGGGTAACCGGGGAGCTGTTTTTT
CASSLFSPGTGVTGELFF
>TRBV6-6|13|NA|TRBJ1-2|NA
TGTGCCAGCAGGAAACTCAACGGGGATGGCTACACCTTC
CASRKLNGDGYTF
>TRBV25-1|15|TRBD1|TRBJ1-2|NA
TGTGCCAGCAGCCCCCCAGGGGGCGCCGGCTATGGCTACACCTTC
CASSPPGGAGYGYTF
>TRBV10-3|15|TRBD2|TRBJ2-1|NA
TGTGCCATCAAACCATCTAGCGGGAATCACAATGAGCAGTTCTTC
CAIKPSSGNHNEQFF
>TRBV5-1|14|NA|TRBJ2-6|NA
TGCGCCAGCAGTGGGGGGACTGGGGCCAACGTCCTGACTTTC
CASSGGTGANVLTF
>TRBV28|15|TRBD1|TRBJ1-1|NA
TGTGCCAGCAGTGCCCCGGGACAGGGAGGTACTGAAGCTTTCTTT
CASSAPGQGGTEAFF
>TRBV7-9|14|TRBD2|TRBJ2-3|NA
TGTGCCAGCAGCTTTCTAGCGGGAGAGGATACGCAGTATTTT
CASSFLAGEDTQYF
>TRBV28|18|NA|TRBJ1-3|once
TGTGCCAGCAGTTTGCTCCTCTCCCGACTTGGAACGAGAAACACCATATATTTT
CASSLLLSRLGTRNTIYF
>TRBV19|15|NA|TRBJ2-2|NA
TGTGCCAGTAGTATAACTCAGGGTGGCACCGGGGAGCTGTTTTTT
CASSITQGGTGELFF
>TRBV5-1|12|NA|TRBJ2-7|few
TGCGCCAGCAGCTTAACAGGGCCCGAGCAGTACTTC
CASSLTGPEQYF
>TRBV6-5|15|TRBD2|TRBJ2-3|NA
TGTGCCAGCTCATTAGCGGGAGTATCTGGAGATACGCAGTATTTT
CASSLAGVSGDTQYF
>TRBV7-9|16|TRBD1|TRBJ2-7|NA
TGTGCCAGCAGCTTTGTGGGTGGGGGACAGACCTACGAGCAGTACTTC
CASSFVGGGQTYEQYF
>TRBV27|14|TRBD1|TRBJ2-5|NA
TGTGCCAGCAGTTCTCTGGACAGGGACGAGACCCAGTACTTC
CASSSLDRDETQYF
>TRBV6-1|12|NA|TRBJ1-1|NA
TGTGCCAGCAGTGAATGGGAGCGAGAAGCTTTCTTT
CASSEWEREAFF
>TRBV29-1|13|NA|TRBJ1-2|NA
TGCAGCGTGAGGGGGGGGGCTAACTATGGCTACACCTTC
CSVRGGANYGYTF
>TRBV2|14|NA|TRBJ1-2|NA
TGTGCCAGCAGTGAACAACGACAGAACTATGGCTACACCTTC
CASSEQRQNYGYTF
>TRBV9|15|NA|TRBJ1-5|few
TGTGCCAGCAGCGGGGAGGGACTGCCTAATCAGCCCCAGCATTTT
CASSGEGLPNQPQHF
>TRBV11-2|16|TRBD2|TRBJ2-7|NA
TGTGCCAGCAGCCTCGAGGGACTAGCGGGTTCCTACGAGCAGTACTTC
CASSLEGLAGSYEQYF
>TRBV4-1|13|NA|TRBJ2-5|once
TGCGCCAGCAGCCTACAGGTCCAAGAGACCCAGTACTTC
CASSLQVQETQYF
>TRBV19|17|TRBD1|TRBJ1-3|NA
TGTGCCAGTAGTCCGGGACAGGGGGCCGGCTCTGGAAACACCATATATTTT
CASSPGQGAGSGNTIYF
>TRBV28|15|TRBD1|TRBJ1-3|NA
TGTGCCAGCACCGGACAGGGGATCTCTGGAAACACCATATATTTT
CASTGQGISGNTIYF
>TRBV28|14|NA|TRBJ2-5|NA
TGTGCCAGCAGCCCTGGAGGAGAGGGCGAGACCCAGTACTTC
CASSPGGEGETQYF